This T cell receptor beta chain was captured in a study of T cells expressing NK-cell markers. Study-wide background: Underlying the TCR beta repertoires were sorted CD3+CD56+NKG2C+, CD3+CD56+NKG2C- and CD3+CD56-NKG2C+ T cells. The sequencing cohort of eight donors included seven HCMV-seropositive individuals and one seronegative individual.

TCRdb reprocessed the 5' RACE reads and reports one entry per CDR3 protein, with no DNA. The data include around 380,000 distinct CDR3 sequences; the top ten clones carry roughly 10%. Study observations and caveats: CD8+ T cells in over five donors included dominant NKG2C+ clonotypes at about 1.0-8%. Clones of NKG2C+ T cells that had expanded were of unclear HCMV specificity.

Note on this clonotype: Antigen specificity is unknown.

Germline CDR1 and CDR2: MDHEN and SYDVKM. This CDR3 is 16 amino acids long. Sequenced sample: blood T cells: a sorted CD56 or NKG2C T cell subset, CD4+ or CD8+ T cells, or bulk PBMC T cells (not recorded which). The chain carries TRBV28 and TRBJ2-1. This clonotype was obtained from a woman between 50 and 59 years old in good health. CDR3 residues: CASTTSGPKAYNEQFF.